One and the same sample provided the 9 T cell receptor beta chains below, sequenced in a study of blood T cell repertoires in COVID-19. Data came from immunoSEQ multiplex PCR; TCRdb stores just in-frame clones and leaves some out. In the table there are about 230,000 clones, about nine tenths of which are singletons. The sequenced sample was peripheral blood. Every receptor here comes from a man in his fifties with COVID-19, enrolled during active disease.

V is TRBV15 and J is TRBJ1-4; 9 bases line up with TRBD1. The CDR3 contains 17 residues. Germline values: CDR1 LNHNV, CDR2 YYDKDF (reference sequence). The V gene end was trimmed by 3 bases and the J gene end by 6 bases; junction bases not matched to a gene: 11. DNA of the CDR3: TGTGCCACCAGCAGGGACAGGGGTCTTGGCGGCGATGAAAAACTGTTTTTT. Protein: CATSRDRGLGGDEKLFF.

The chain links TRBV2 to TRBJ2-1, with 9 bases that match TRBD1. The J segment lost 2 bases and the V segment lost 2 bases, leaving 1 base of the junction unmatched. Germline CDR1 reads SNHLY; CDR2 reads FYNNEI. The CDR3 totals 15 residues. CDR3 protein: CASSETGGAYNEQFF. The CDR3 DNA reads TGTGCCAGCAGTGAAACAGGGGGCGCCTACAATGAGCAGTTCTTC.

The chain joins TRBV19 to TRBJ2-3; 10 bases map to TRBD1. The V and J ends lost 3 bases and 2 bases, in that order; junction bases with no gene match: 5. CDR1 and CDR2 from the germline V gene are LNHDA and SQIVND (reference sequence). The CDR3 extends over 16 amino acids. CDR3 sequence (DNA): TGTGCCAGTAGTATCCCGGGACAGGGGTACACAGATACGCAGTATTTT. Translated, it gives CASSIPGQGYTDTQYF.

The chain is built from TRBV30 and TRBJ2-3; TRBD1 aligns across 12 bases. This CDR3 has 15 amino acids. The junction had 7 bases not matched to a gene; V was cut back by 3 bases and J by 6 bases. Germline V gene data show CDR1 as GTSNPN and CDR2 as SVGIG (reference sequence). This CDR3 is CAWSPGQGASDTQYF. The CDR3 DNA follows: TGTGCCTGGAGCCCGGGACAGGGGGCCTCCGATACGCAGTATTTT.

This clone occurred a few times. V gene TRBV28 combines with J gene TRBJ2-2; 8 bases match TRBD2. Per germline, CDR1 MDHEN and CDR2 SYDVKM. With 7 bases clipped from V and 2 bases from J, the junction kept 9 bases outside the gene matches. This CDR3 has 16 residues. The CDR3: CASTPQRESNTGELFF. The CDR3 DNA reads TGTGCCAGCACCCCCCAGCGGGAGTCTAACACCGGGGAGCTGTTTTTT.

J is TRBJ2-3 and V is TRBV19, with D maybe TRBD2 (5 bases). Germline CDR1 reads LNHDA; CDR2 reads SQIVND (reference sequence). The V end was cut by 1 base, the J end by 4 bases, with 12 bases between. The CDR3 loop spans 15 amino acids. The CDR3, as DNA: TGTGCCAGTAGTATAGGAGGGTTGGTGCCAGATACGCAGTATTTT. Translated, it gives CASSIGGLVPDTQYF.

This clone was seen a single time. The chain combines TRBV2 with TRBJ2-3; 8 nucleotides line up with TRBD1. Trimming at V came to 5 bases and at J to 4 bases, leaving 8 bases not matched to a gene. Germline CDR1 SNHLY, CDR2 FYNNEI. The CDR3 contains 15 residues. The CDR3 sequence: CASSPDRADADTQYF. In DNA, the CDR3 is TGTGCCAGCAGTCCGGACAGGGCGGACGCAGATACGCAGTATTTT.

The rearrangement joins TRBV4-1 to TRBJ2-5, with a possible D match to TRBD1 (6 bases). The CDR3 length is 13 residues. Per germline, CDR1 MGHRA and CDR2 YSYEKL. V was shortened by 4 bases and J by 4 bases, with 10 bases between the two germline ends. CDR3 loop: CASSLQGRETQYF. The DNA of the CDR3 is TGCGCCAGCAGCCTACAGGGTAGAGAGACCCAGTACTTC.

This chain connects TRBV11-3 to TRBJ2-2; weak D call: TRBD1 (6 bases). The CDR3 spans 14 residues. Germline values: CDR1 SGHNT, CDR2 YENEEA. The V end was cut by 3 bases, the J end by 4 bases, with 9 bases between. In DNA form, the CDR3 reads TGTGCCAGCAGCTTGACAGGTTTCACCGGGGAGCTGTTTTTT. Encoded protein: CASSLTGFTGELFF.